The 12 T cell receptor beta chains below were found in one sample sequenced in a study of patients and donors after allogeneic stem cell transplantation. TCRdb redid the calling of the RT-PCR reads with MiXCR, one entry per CDR3 protein. Among roughly 200,000 distinct CDR3 sequences listed, more than 35% were seen once. Material for sequencing was blood, either unsorted or a sorted T cell fraction (not recorded which). The receptor set was obtained from a human donor who was either an allogeneic HSCT recipient or a stem cell or donor lymphocyte infusion donor (not recorded which). It is not recorded whose cells these are; they may come from a transplant donor.

This CDR3 is CASSQDRAVSTDTQYF. The CDR3 region has the DNA TGCGCCAGCAGCCAAGATCGGGCAGTCAGCACAGATACGCAGTATTTT. The V and J genes are TRBV4-1 and TRBJ2-3; D ambiguous. V lost 0 bases to trimming and J lost 0 bases, with 10 bases between them. The CDR3 has 16 amino acids. Germline V CDR1 and CDR2: MGHRA, YSYEKL.

The chain has TRBV5-1 and TRBJ1-3, with 7 bases lining up with TRBD1. CDR1 and CDR2 (germline): SGHRS, YFSETQ. The junction had 5 bases not matched to a gene; V was cut back by 4 bases and J by 4 bases. The CDR3 covers 14 residues. The CDR3 is CASSPDRFGNTIYF. The CDR3 DNA follows: TGCGCCAGCAGCCCGGACAGGTTCGGAAACACCATATATTTT. The full variable domain, in which reference TRBV5-1 and TRBJ1-3 provide the parts outside the CDR3, is KAGVTQTPRYLIKTRGQQVTLSCSPISGHRSVSWYQQTPGQGLQFLFEYFSETQRNKGNFPGRFSGRQFSNSRSEMNVSTLELGDSALYLCASSPDRFGNTIYFGEGSWLTVV.

The chain recombines TRBV7-9 with TRBJ2-7; D is possibly TRBD1 or TRBD2 (5 bases each). V was pared by 1 base and J by 3 bases, with 16 bases between. The CDR3 runs to 16 residues. Germline assignment: CDR1 SEHNR and CDR2 FQNEAQ (reference sequence). CDR3 coding DNA: TGTGCCAGCAGCTTAGAGGAACACGGGGCTTTCTACGAGCAGTACTTC. Translated: CASSLEEHGAFYEQYF.

Comments on this clonotype: The CDR3 end shows no conserved phenylalanine or tryptophan, and so a read error is likely. The rearrangement joins TRBV12-3 or TRBV12-4 to TRBJ2-1; D possibly matches TRBD1 or TRBD2 (5 bases each). The V gene lost 3 bases and the J gene lost 10 bases, with 16 bases spanning the gap. The CDR3 length is 14 residues. The CDR3: CASSFFRPWDEQFL. The CDR3 bases are TGTGCCAGCAGTTTTTTCCGGCCCTGGGACGAGCAGTTCTTA.

This clonotype showed up just a few times. The rearrangement joins TRBV5-1 to TRBJ2-7; 11 bases are a match to TRBD2. The V segment lost 2 bases and the J segment 2 bases; nucleotides outside the gene matches: 6. CDR1 is SGHRS, CDR2 YFSETQ, per germline. The CDR3 is 16 amino acids. CDR3 DNA: TGCGCCAGCAGCTTACTCACTAGCGGGAGTCCCTACGAGCAGTACTTC. Its translation: CASSLLTSGSPYEQYF.

This clonotype was seen a handful of times. This chain links TRBV24-1 with TRBJ1-2; D gene ambiguous. The CDR3 extends over 16 amino acids. CDR1 KGHDR and CDR2 SFDVKD come from the germline V gene. V was pared by 5 bases and J by 8 bases, with 23 bases between. The CDR3 here is CATSAPHGDQKRGYTF. In DNA form, the CDR3 reads TGTGCCACCAGTGCCCCCCACGGAGACCAAAAGAGGGGCTACACCTTC.

In its sample, this clonotype was seen a few times. This chain links TRBV12-3 or TRBV12-4 with TRBJ1-3, with 7 bases lining up with TRBD1. CDR3 length equals 16 residues. V lost 6 bases and J lost 0; bases outside the gene matches: 8. The CDR3 reads CASSFRQGPSGNTIYF. The CDR3 DNA follows: TGTGCCAGCAGCTTCAGACAGGGCCCCTCTGGAAACACCATATATTTT.

This rearrangement joins TRBV5-1 to TRBJ1-2; D uncertain. CDR1 is SGHRS and CDR2 is YFSETQ in the germline V gene. V was trimmed by 4 bases and J by 4 bases, leaving 17 bases between them. The CDR3 covers 15 residues. Written as DNA, the CDR3 is TGCGCCAGCAGCCCCTCAACCTCTTACCTCTATGGCTACACCTTC. As protein: CASSPSTSYLYGYTF.

The CDR3 loop reads CASSYAANTEAFF. The CDR3, as DNA: TGTGCCAGCAGCTATGCGGCGAACACTGAAGCTTTCTTT. The chain couples TRBV5-6 to TRBJ1-1; D not certain. The CDR3 runs 13 residues. V lost 3 bases, J lost 1 base, and 7 bases lay in between. Per germline, CDR1 SGHDT and CDR2 YYEEEE.

In this sample, this clonotype turned up once. No conserved phenylalanine or tryptophan is present at the end of the CDR3, so a read error is the likely explanation. The chain couples TRBV2 to TRBJ2-1; 7 bases line up with TRBD2. The V segment lost 6 bases and the J segment 7 bases; nucleotides outside the gene matches: 12. Germline CDR1 is SNHLY and CDR2 is FYNNEI. The CDR3 is 15 residues long. This CDR3 is CASRDPSGTRNEQFS. As DNA, the CDR3 is TGTGCCAGCAGAGACCCTAGCGGAACTCGGAATGAGCAGTTCTCC.

The chain is built from TRBV10-3 and TRBJ2-3; D uncertain. Germline CDR1 is ENHRY and CDR2 is SYGVKD. CDR3 length equals 11 residues. Between the trimmed V and J ends, which lost 8 bases and 6 bases, there was a span of 9 bases. In nucleotides, the CDR3 is TGTGCCATCTCTCCCACGGATACGCAGTATTTT. Encoded protein: CAISPTDTQYF.

The rearrangement joins TRBV10-3 to TRBJ2-5; D is uncertain. Trimming removed 0 bases at V and 0 bases at J, with 5 bases between. The length of the CDR3 is 14 residues. Germline V lookup: CDR1 ENHRY, CDR2 SYGVKD. CDR3 region: CAISESYNQETQYF. The CDR3 DNA is TGTGCCATCAGTGAGTCTTACAACCAAGAGACCCAGTACTTC.